This T cell receptor beta chain was captured in a study of regulatory T cells in long-lasting Graves disease. Overall study context: Under 3 months of antithyroid drugs had been taken by newly diagnosed Graves' patients.

In its sample, this clonotype was seen a few times. The antigen is undetermined. Through Arm-PCR of CDR3 regions and iRepertoire HTBI primers, TCR beta libraries were built. Under the authors' procedure: Taken together, the samples had fewer than 70 TRBV and approximately 13 TRBJ segments identified. Via MiXCR, TCRdb re-called the multiplex PCR reads, giving one row per CDR3 protein. TCRdb, not the original authors, processed these V and J calls. The data show about 500,000 distinct CDR3 sequences, 15% to 20% seen once. Time point here: newly diagnosed GD, antithyroid drugs for less than 3 months. RNA isolated from PBMCs was used to make the TCR library. There are 16 residues in the CDR3. From germline, CDR1 is KGHDR and CDR2 SFDVKD. Trimming at V came to 4 bases and at J to 2 bases, leaving 5 bases not matched to a gene. General observations from the study: New patients shared 950 to 1,000 public clonotypes, fewer than the 2,500 to 3,000 shared by persistent patients.

The same sample was also studied in work on T cells in Graves' hyperthyroidism and ophthalmopathy. As that report states: First-round RT-PCR of the TCR CDR3 relied on the HTBI primer set.

The TCR originated in a man in his forties with Graves disease. The chain couples TRBV24-1 to TRBJ2-1; 9 bases map to TRBD1. The input for sequencing was peripheral blood mononuclear cells (PBMCs), taken at new diagnosis, from a patient treated with antithyroid drugs. The CDR3: CATSDPGQGAYNEQFF. The CDR3 coding sequence is TGTGCCACCAGTGACCCGGGACAGGGAGCCTACAATGAGCAGTTCTTC.